Sequencing of this T cell receptor beta chain was carried out in a study of radiotherapy plus CTLA-4 blockade in lung cancer. The CDR3 sequence is 15 residues long. The germline gives CDR1 SGHRS, CDR2 YFSETQ. The germline V and J ends were trimmed by 0 bases and 8 bases, with 16 bases remaining between them. Findings of the study overall: Tumor-derived TCR clones expanded in blood after radiotherapy plus ipilimumab.

About this clone itself: What it binds is unknown.

The table came from immunoSEQ multiplex PCR; TCRdb's copy has only in-frame clones and leaves some out. The profile shows tens of thousands of clones, roughly 78% of them singletons. This chain links TRBV5-1 with TRBJ2-3, with D tentatively TRBD1 or TRBD2 (6 bases each). This specimen was peripheral blood, taken from a patient treated with radiotherapy plus ipilimumab. This clonotype was obtained from a human donor with non-small cell lung cancer who had a complete response to radiotherapy plus ipilimumab. CDR3 in amino acids: CASSLEGDRGGTQYF. DNA for the CDR3: TGCGCCAGCAGCTTGGAGGGGGACCGGGGAGGTACGCAGTATTTT.